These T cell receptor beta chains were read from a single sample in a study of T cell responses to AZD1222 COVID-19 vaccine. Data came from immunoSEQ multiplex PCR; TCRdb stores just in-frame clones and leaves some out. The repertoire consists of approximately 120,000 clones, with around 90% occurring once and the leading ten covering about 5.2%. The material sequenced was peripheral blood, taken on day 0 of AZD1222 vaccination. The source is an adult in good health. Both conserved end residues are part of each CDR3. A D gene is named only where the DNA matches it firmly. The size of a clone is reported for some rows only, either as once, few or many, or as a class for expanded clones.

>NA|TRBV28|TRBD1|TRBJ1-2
CASSLVVGTGVFEGYTF
TGTGCCAGCAGTTTAGTCGTAGGGACAGGGGTTTTTGAGGGCTACACCTTC
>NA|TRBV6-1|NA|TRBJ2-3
CASSEEFTQYF
TGTGCCAGCAGTGAAGAGTTTACGCAGTATTTT
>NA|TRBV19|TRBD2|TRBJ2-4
CARIAGGPSLAKNIQYF
TGTGCCAGGATAGCGGGAGGGCCGTCTCTAGCCAAAAACATTCAGTACTTC
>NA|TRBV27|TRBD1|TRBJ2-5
CASSLGQGDSETQYF
TGTGCCAGCAGTCTGGGACAGGGGGATTCAGAGACCCAGTACTTC
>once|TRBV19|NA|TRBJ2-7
CANSGRDYEQYF
TGTGCCAACTCCGGGAGAGATTACGAGCAGTACTTC
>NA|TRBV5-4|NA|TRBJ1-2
CASSSRAGYGYTF
TGTGCCAGCAGCTCCAGGGCAGGGTATGGCTACACCTTC
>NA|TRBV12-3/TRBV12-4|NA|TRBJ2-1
CASSEVDEQFF
TGTGCCAGCTCCGAAGTGGATGAGCAGTTCTTC
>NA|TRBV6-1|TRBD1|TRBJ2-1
CASSEQGAFDEQFF
TGTGCCAGCAGTGAACAGGGGGCCTTCGATGAGCAGTTCTTC
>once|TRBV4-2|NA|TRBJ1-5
CASSQDKGTNQPQHF
TGTGCCAGCAGCCAAGATAAGGGTACCAATCAGCCCCAGCATTTT
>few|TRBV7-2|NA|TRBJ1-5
CASKISWGGNQPQHF
TGTGCCAGCAAGATATCTTGGGGAGGCAATCAGCCCCAGCATTTT
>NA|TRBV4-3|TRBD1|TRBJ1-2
CASSQGQGVYGYTF
TGCGCCAGCAGCCAAGGACAGGGGGTCTATGGCTACACCTTC
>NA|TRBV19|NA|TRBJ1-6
CASSIGGARNSPLHF
TGTGCCAGTAGTATAGGGGGGGCCAGAAATTCACCCCTCCACTTT
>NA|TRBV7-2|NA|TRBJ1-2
CASSLGFVGGYTF
TGTGCCAGCAGCTTAGGTTTTGTGGGTGGCTACACCTTC
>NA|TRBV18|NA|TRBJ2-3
CASSPGGDTQYF
TGTGCCAGCTCACCTGGAGGAGATACGCAGTATTTT
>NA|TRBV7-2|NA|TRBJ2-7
CASSPDSSYEQYF
TGTGCCAGCAGCCCCGATAGCTCCTACGAGCAGTACTTC
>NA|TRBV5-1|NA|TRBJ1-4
CASSLAGANEKLFF
TGCGCCAGCAGCTTGGCGGGAGCTAATGAAAAACTGTTTTTT
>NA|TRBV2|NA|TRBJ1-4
CASSVVSAQLNEKLFF
TGTGCCAGCAGTGTGGTTTCAGCTCAACTCAATGAAAAACTGTTTTTT
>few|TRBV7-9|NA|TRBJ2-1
CASSLFELPNEQFF
TGTGCCAGCAGCTTATTCGAACTCCCCAATGAGCAGTTCTTC
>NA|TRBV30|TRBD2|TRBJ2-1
CAWRIGLVGSEQFF
TGTGCCTGGAGAATCGGACTAGTAGGATCTGAGCAGTTCTTC
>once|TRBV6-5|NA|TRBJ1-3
CASSSGAPGGGNTIYF
TGTGCCAGCAGTTCCGGGGCCCCCGGTGGTGGAAACACCATATATTTT
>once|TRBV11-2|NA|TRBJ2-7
CASSRPGYEQYF
TGTGCCAGCAGCCGACCCGGCTACGAGCAGTACTTC
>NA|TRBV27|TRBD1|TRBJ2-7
CASSLDRDYEQYF
TGTGCCAGCAGCCTGGACAGGGACTACGAGCAGTACTTC
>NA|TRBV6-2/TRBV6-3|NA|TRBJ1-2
CASSSVMGRNYGYTF
TGTGCCAGCAGCTCCGTCATGGGGCGCAACTATGGCTACACCTTC
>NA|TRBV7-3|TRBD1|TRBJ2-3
CASSLQGLVADTQYF
TGTGCCAGCAGCCTACAGGGGTTGGTCGCAGATACGCAGTATTTT
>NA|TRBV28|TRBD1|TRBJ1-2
CASGTVANYGYTF
TGTGCCAGCGGGACAGTTGCTAACTATGGCTACACCTTC
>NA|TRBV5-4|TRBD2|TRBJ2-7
CASSPGLAADSYEQYF
TGTGCCAGCAGCCCGGGACTAGCGGCAGACTCCTACGAGCAGTACTTC
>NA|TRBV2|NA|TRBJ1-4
CASRGSLSEKLFF
TGTGCCAGCAGGGGGAGTTTGAGTGAAAAACTGTTTTTT
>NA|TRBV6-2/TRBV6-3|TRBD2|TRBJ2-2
CASSLTSGKANTGELFF
TGTGCCAGCAGTCTTACTAGCGGGAAAGCGAACACCGGGGAGCTGTTTTTT
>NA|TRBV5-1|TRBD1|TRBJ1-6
CASSFGTGLSSYNSPLHF
TGCGCCAGCAGCTTCGGGACAGGGCTTAGCTCCTATAATTCACCCCTCCACTTT
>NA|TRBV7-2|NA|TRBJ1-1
CASSLLAENTEAFF
TGTGCCAGCAGCTTACTTGCAGAGAACACTGAAGCTTTCTTT
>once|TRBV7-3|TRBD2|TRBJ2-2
CASSLSSGGYTGELFF
TGTGCCAGCAGCTTATCTAGCGGGGGGTACACCGGGGAGCTGTTTTTT
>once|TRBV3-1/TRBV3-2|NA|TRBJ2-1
CASSQSTRGEQFF
TGTGCCAGCAGCCAATCGACGCGGGGTGAGCAGTTCTTC